These 29 T cell receptor beta chains were all obtained from the same sample, sequenced in a study of tumor-infiltrating lymphocytes in oesophageal squamous cell carcinoma. TCRdb called the PCR reads again in MiXCR, with one record for every CDR3 protein. Of some 10,000 distinct CDR3 sequences in the sample, roughly 61% are singletons; the top ten hold around 30%. Sequencing was done on a sample of esophageal tumor tissue. The receptors derive from a female donor with esophageal squamous cell carcinoma.

The V call is TRBV27, the J call TRBJ2-1, with D possibly TRBD2 on 6 matching bases. The CDR3 runs 14 residues. V was trimmed by 2 bases and J by 7 bases, leaving 12 bases between them. CDR1 is MNHEY and CDR2 is SMNVEV in the germline V gene (reference sequence). CDR3 protein: CASSLPGLPNEQFF. The DNA of the CDR3 is TGTGCCAGCAGTTTACCGGGACTGCCAAATGAGCAGTTCTTC.

Comment on this clonotype: Lacking the conserved final phenylalanine or tryptophan, this CDR3 likely reflects a read error. It is unclear where the CDR3 begins or ends on the DNA, so no DNA is shown, and the CDR3 is as TCRdb lists it. The genes are TRBV7-2 and TRBJ2-5. Germline loops: CDR1 SGHTA, CDR2 FQGNSA. The CDR3 comprises 11 residues, both ends counted. The CDR3 is CASSLAASSTS.

The chain has TRBV7-2 and TRBJ2-3; weak D call: TRBD2 (6 bases). The last part of the DNA fits TRBJ2-7 better; the J call may be wrong. The V gene's germline CDR1 is SGHTA and CDR2 FQGNSA. The CDR3 is 13 residues long. The CDR3 nucleotides read TGTGCCAGCAGTTTTGACGGGAGACGCGAGCAGTACTTC. This sequence encodes CASSFDGRREQYF.

This clonotype was picked up one time. The V and J genes are TRBV6-5 and TRBJ2-7, with 9 nucleotides matching TRBD2. V dropped 5 bases and J dropped 7; count of bases not matched to a gene: 15. Germline CDR1 reads MNHEY; CDR2 reads SVGAGI. This CDR3 has 16 residues. CDR3 sequence (DNA): TGTGCCAGCAGTGAAGCATGGGCGGGAGGGCCGGCTGAGCAGTACTTC. This sequence encodes CASSEAWAGGPAEQYF.

The V call is TRBV7-9, the J call TRBJ2-3, with TRBD2 identical over 7 bases. V lost 4 bases, J lost 2 bases, and 6 bases stayed unmatched. The CDR3 has 15 amino acids. The germline CDR1 and CDR2 sequences are SEHNR and FQNEAQ (reference sequence). Here the CDR3 reads CASSSRLAFTDTQYF. The CDR3 DNA reads TGTGCCAGCAGCTCCCGACTAGCATTCACAGATACGCAGTATTTT.

This clonotype is medium-sized by share. V gene TRBV7-2 combines with J gene TRBJ2-7; TRBD2 might be the D (7 bases). This CDR3 has 15 amino acids. V gave up 5 bases and J gave up 4 bases, with 18 bases separating them. The germline gives CDR1 SGHTA, CDR2 FQGNSA. The CDR3, as DNA: TGTGCCAGCAGCCCCTTCGAGGGGGGGCCGTACGAGCAGTACTTC. Protein product: CASSPFEGGPYEQYF.

This sequence joins TRBV6-1 and TRBJ2-4, with 7 bases that match TRBD1. The CDR3 contains 14 residues. Unmatched junction bases numbered 9, after V lost 5 bases and J lost 8 bases. The germline V gene has CDR1 MNHNS and CDR2 SASEGT. The CDR3 DNA reads as TGTGCCAGCAGTAGAACAGGGGCTGGGGACATTCAGTACTTC. Amino acids: CASSRTGAGDIQYF.

The J gene is TRBJ2-5, the V gene TRBV5-6; the D is unclear. TRBJ2-7 matches the DNA end more closely, so the J call is doubtful. The CDR3 has 14 residues. Germline V gene sequence: CDR1 SGHDT, CDR2 YYEEEE. The CDR3 spells CASSWALGTYEQYF. DNA for the CDR3: TGTGCCAGCAGCTGGGCGCTAGGAACCTACGAGCAGTACTTC.

The genes are TRBV6-2 or TRBV6-3 and TRBJ2-7; 7 nucleotides agree with TRBD1. The CDR3 is 14 amino acids. Germline-derived CDR1 and CDR2 are MNHEY and SVGEGT. J was trimmed by 0 bases and V by 2 bases; bases with no gene match: 1. The CDR3 loop is CASSYPGGSYEQYF. CDR3 coding DNA: TGTGCCAGCAGTTACCCAGGGGGCTCCTACGAGCAGTACTTC.

The V call is TRBV7-3, the J call TRBJ2-3; D is perhaps TRBD2 (6 bases). V dropped 1 base and J dropped 2 bases, with 7 bases sitting between them. The CDR3 is 14 amino acids. The germline gives CDR1 SGHTA, CDR2 FQGTGA. The DNA for the CDR3 is TGTGCCAGCAGCTTAATGGACTACACAGATACGCAGTATTTT. Its protein is CASSLMDYTDTQYF.

The gene calls are TRBV12-3 or TRBV12-4 and TRBJ2-1, with D possibly TRBD2 on 6 matching bases. V dropped 2 bases and J dropped 7 bases, with 12 bases sitting between them. The CDR3 runs to 14 residues. This CDR3 is CASSLIAASNEQFF. The DNA of the CDR3 is TGTGCCAGCAGTTTAATAGCGGCTTCGAATGAGCAGTTCTTC.

The genes are TRBV5-4 and TRBJ2-7; D is possibly TRBD2 (5 bases). The assigned J gene may be wrong: the sequence end matches TRBJ2-1 better. The germline CDR1 and CDR2 sequences are SGHNT and YYREEE (reference sequence). This CDR3 has 15 residues. CDR3 residues: CASSLAEGEVNEQFF. CDR3 nucleotides: TGTGCCAGCAGCTTGGCCGAGGGAGAAGTTAATGAGCAGTTCTTC.

This clonotype has more than one count but fewer than ten. The chain combines TRBV24-1 with TRBJ2-2; D perhaps matches TRBD1 (5 bases). This CDR3 spans 16 amino acids. CDR1 KGHDR and CDR2 SFDVKD come from the germline V gene. Trimming pared 0 bases from V and 6 bases from J, leaving 13 bases between. The CDR3 coding sequence is TGTGCCACCAGTGATTTGTCAGGGTTTTATCCCGGGGAGCTGTTTTTT. Protein: CATSDLSGFYPGELFF.

The chain joins TRBV7-3 to TRBJ1-2; no definite D call. The J call could be wrong; TRBJ2-5 is a better fit for the DNA end. This CDR3 is built from 16 residues. Germline lookup yields CDR1 SGHTA and CDR2 FQGTGA. The CDR3 DNA follows: TGTGCCAGCAGCTTATCGAGACCGTCCCCTCAAGAGACCCAGTACTTC. This codes for CASSLSRPSPQETQYF.

As to this clonotype: At one of its ends the junction is not consistent with the germline gene, which may arise from a read error. The J gene is TRBJ2-5, the V gene TRBV12-3 or TRBV12-4; the D call may be TRBD1 or TRBD2 (7 bases each). The CDR3 loop spans 12 amino acids. The CDR3 region is CASNWEGATQHF. CDR3 in DNA: TGTGCCAGCAACTGGGAGGGGGCAACCCAGCACTTC.

The rearrangement joins TRBV7-6 to TRBJ2-7; a weak D match, TRBD2 (5 bases). V was cut by 5 bases and J by 0 bases, with 14 bases left in between. Germline CDR1 SGHVS, CDR2 FNYEAQ. This CDR3 is built from 15 residues. The CDR3 is CASSPEGSYSYEQYF. The CDR3 bases are TGTGCCAGCAGCCCTGAGGGCAGTTACTCCTACGAGCAGTACTTC. The complete variable domain, with remaining parts taken from reference TRBV7-6 and TRBJ2-7, reads GAGVSQSPRYKVTKRGQDVALRCDPISGHVSLYWYRQALGQGPEFLTYFNYEAQQDKSGLPNDRFSAERPEGSISTLTIQRTEQRDSAMYRCASSPEGSYSYEQYFGPGTRLTVT.

The rearrangement uses TRBV7-2 and TRBJ2-1; D is unresolved. The V gene lost 1 base and the J gene lost 4 bases, with 11 bases spanning the gap. The CDR3 contains 15 residues. CDR1 and CDR2 from the germline V gene are SGHTA and FQGNSA. Written as DNA, the CDR3 is TGTGCCAGCAGCTTAGGCGGCTACGCATACAATGAGCAGTTCTTC. The encoded protein is CASSLGGYAYNEQFF.

Concerning this clonotype: The conserved final phenylalanine or tryptophan is absent from the CDR3, which likely points to a read error. The DNA is left out, because the CDR3 cannot be placed on it with certainty; the CDR3 is given as TCRdb lists it. The genes are TRBV11-2 and TRBJ1-6. The germline gives CDR1 SGHAT, CDR2 FQNNGV. With termini counted, the CDR3 has 18 amino acids. The CDR3 region is CASSLDRVLDYNEQFFGP.

The chain links TRBV7-6 to TRBJ2-1; unclear D gene. Trimming pared 7 bases from V and 8 bases from J, leaving 6 bases between. CDR3 size: 10 residues. Per germline, CDR1 SGHVS and CDR2 FNYEAQ. The DNA of the CDR3 is TGTGCCAGCAAAAGCCATGAGCAGTTCTTC. Protein product: CASKSHEQFF.

Ten or more counts support this clonotype. The chain carries TRBV6-1 and TRBJ2-5, with a possible D match to TRBD1 (6 bases). Trimming removed 10 bases at V and 11 bases at J, with 26 bases between. The CDR3 runs 14 residues. Germline loops: CDR1 MNHNS, CDR2 SASEGT. CDR3 region: CATDRDMINNEQYF. CDR3 sequence (DNA): TGTGCCACCGACCGGGACATGATTAACAATGAGCAGTACTTC.

The chain has TRBV10-3 and TRBJ2-1; 7 bases align to TRBD1. Judging by the DNA end, TRBJ1-2 fits better; the J call may be wrong. The CDR3 sequence is 14 residues long. Germline CDR1 and CDR2: ENHRY and SYGVKD. The CDR3 region has the DNA TGTGCCATCATCGACAGGGTGGGGTCTAAGGGCTACACCTTC. Translating it yields CAIIDRVGSKGYTF.

The chain joins TRBV7-2 to TRBJ1-5; tentative D call: TRBD1 (6 bases). Trimming removed 1 base from V and 6 bases from J, with 10 bases in between. This CDR3 spans 14 amino acids. CDR1 is SGHTA, CDR2 FQGNSA, per germline. The chain's CDR3 is CASSLGGGLQPQHF. The CDR3 coding sequence is TGTGCCAGCAGCTTAGGGGGGGGGCTTCAGCCCCAGCATTTT.

The genes are TRBV12-3 or TRBV12-4 and TRBJ1-1, with a weak D call TRBD1 (6 bases). V shed 6 bases and J shed 2 bases, with 16 bases lying between them. CDR3 length equals 15 residues. CDR3 sequence (DNA): TGTGCCAGCAGCCAGACACAGGGAGAAAACACTGAAGCTTTCTTT. This sequence encodes CASSQTQGENTEAFF.

This clonotype is hyperexpanded by share. The chain links TRBV12-3 or TRBV12-4 to TRBJ1-2; 10 bases agree with TRBD1. The CDR3 spans 13 residues. The J segment lost 7 bases and the V segment lost 6 bases, leaving 5 bases of the junction unmatched. The CDR3 region has the DNA TGTGCCAGCAGCGACAGGGGGCGTGGTGGCTACACCTTC. Translated: CASSDRGRGGYTF.

This clonotype came up once. CDR3 bases: TGCGCCAGCGCCCCAGGGTCTCTCTACGAGCAGTACTTC. The encoded protein is CASAPGSLYEQYF. The rearrangement links TRBV10-2 to TRBJ2-1; D is possibly TRBD1 (5 bases). With the DNA end fitting TRBJ2-7 better, the J assignment may be wrong. The CDR3 sequence is 13 residues long. Germline-derived CDR1 and CDR2 are WSHSY and SAAADI.

V is TRBV10-2 and J is TRBJ2-1; 7 bases align to TRBD2. The J call may be incorrect, as the DNA end agrees better with TRBJ2-5. CDR1 WSHSY and CDR2 SAAADI come from the germline V gene. CDR3 length: 13 residues. CDR3 in amino acids: CATGEAGLETQYF. The CDR3 region has the DNA TGCGCCACGGGAGAAGCGGGATTAGAGACCCAGTACTTC.

This chain uses TRBV7-8 with TRBJ2-7; 7 nucleotides agree with TRBD1. V dropped 1 base and J dropped 6; count of bases not matched to a gene: 6. CDR3 size: 14 residues. The germline gives CDR1 SGHVS, CDR2 FQNEAQ. The CDR3 region is CASSLGQGRGEQYF. CDR3 coding DNA: TGTGCCAGCAGCTTAGGACAGGGTAGGGGCGAGCAGTACTTC.

About this clonotype: The CDR3 ends on some other residue instead of the conserved phenylalanine or tryptophan, so this is likely a read error. The DNA is omitted, as the CDR3 cannot be located on it reliably, and the CDR3 follows TCRdb's listing. The chain joins TRBV28 to TRBJ2-6; TRBD1 is taken as the D call from the table, unchecked against the DNA. From its first to its last residue, the CDR3 has 8 amino acids. The germline CDR1 and CDR2 sequences are MDHEN and SYDVKM. The chain's CDR3 is CASSLTGA.

The sample holds one count of this clonotype. A read error may account for a junction end that differs from germline. The chain carries TRBV7-6 and TRBJ2-7; D is perhaps TRBD1 (6 bases). CDR3 length equals 15 residues. Germline values: CDR1 SGHVS, CDR2 FNYEAQ. The CDR3 here is CASSLNREIYNEQYF. CDR3 sequence (DNA): TGTGCTAGCAGCCTAAACAGGGAGATCTACAATGAGCAGTACTTC.